Listed below are T cell receptor beta chains from one sample, sequenced in a study of beta chain features in type 1 diabetes. The table came from immunoSEQ multiplex PCR; TCRdb's copy has only in-frame clones and leaves some out. This sample carries some 63,000 clones, approximately 59% of them seen once, and the ten largest clones take over 2%. Sequenced input: Tregs from blood. The receptors were sampled from a woman between 18 and 29 years old in good health. The CDR3 runs from the conserved cysteine through the conserved F or W. A D gene is named only where the DNA matches it firmly.

d_call	v_call	j_call	cdr3_aa
NA	TRBV6-5	TRBJ1-2	CASRAPGVYGYTF
NA	TRBV30	TRBJ1-4	CAWSVGFPGDEKLFF
TRBD2	TRBV4-2	TRBJ2-1	CASSQTSGVYNEQFF
TRBD2	TRBV19	TRBJ2-7	CASRTSGSPYEQYF
NA	TRBV5-6	TRBJ1-6	CASSLAQGSYNSPLHF
NA	TRBV19	TRBJ1-6	CASSNPGGSNSPLHF
NA	TRBV5-1	TRBJ1-2	CASSTGGSEKYGYTF
NA	TRBV7-8	TRBJ2-5	CASSLAVQETQYF
NA	TRBV19	TRBJ2-5	CASSRSGGRRETQYF
TRBD1	TRBV10-3	TRBJ2-6	CAISEDRAGANVLTF
NA	TRBV29-1	TRBJ1-2	CSVGVAGGGYTF
TRBD2	TRBV2	TRBJ2-3	CASSPSGTSGVTQYF
NA	TRBV5-1	TRBJ2-5	CASSWQGNEETQYF
NA	TRBV9	TRBJ2-5	CASSTGLSRETQYF
NA	TRBV7-8	NA	CASSLATGTLSSYEQYF
NA	TRBV7-6	TRBJ1-4	CASSLGTSSEKLFF
TRBD1	TRBV4-1	TRBJ2-7	CASSQGRTGGYDEQYF
TRBD1	TRBV4-3	TRBJ2-3	CASSQLRQGADTQYF
NA	TRBV5-5	TRBJ2-7	CASSPPAAVVWEQYF
TRBD2	TRBV7-9	TRBJ2-7	CASSLVAGAGEQYF
NA	TRBV30	TRBJ2-3	CAWGLADTQYF
NA	TRBV19	TRBJ2-1	CARRGLIRTTGVF
TRBD1	TRBV6-6	TRBJ2-1	CASRRTGSYNEQFF
NA	TRBV27	TRBJ1-1	CASSWAMNTEAFF
TRBD1	TRBV5-1	TRBJ2-7	CASTLQGSEQYF
NA	TRBV2	TRBJ2-2	CASNQATGELFF
NA	TRBV4-2	TRBJ2-7	CASSQEGATYEQYF
NA	TRBV11-2	TRBJ2-5	CASSLDIQKTQYF
NA	TRBV2	NA	CASEAYEQYF
TRBD1	TRBV30	TRBJ2-3	CAWSARQGALGSEPQYF
NA	TRBV5-1	TRBJ1-2	CASSPAGGNYGYTF
TRBD1	TRBV18	TRBJ2-7	CASSLDRASYEQYF
NA	TRBV7-2	TRBJ1-3	CASSLSGVRSGNTIYF
NA	TRBV5-1	TRBJ1-2	CASRSWQGGYGYTF
TRBD1	TRBV5-4	TRBJ2-2	CASSSRTGWDGELFF
TRBD2	TRBV4-3	TRBJ2-2	CASSQGRPSGGNTGELFF
NA	TRBV7-2	TRBJ1-1	CASSSGFTEAFF
NA	TRBV5-1	TRBJ2-1	CASSADRLLFF
NA	TRBV18	TRBJ2-7	CASSQSPAEGYEQYF
NA	TRBV6-1	TRBJ1-2	CASSYGTSYGYTF
NA	TRBV5-5	TRBJ2-2	CASSLRPGENTGELFF
TRBD2	TRBV11-2	TRBJ2-2	CASSLGGVFGELFF
NA	TRBV7-9	TRBJ2-3	CASGRPGTDTQYF
TRBD1	TRBV11-1	TRBJ2-5	CASSRYRGLQETQYF
NA	TRBV7-9	TRBJ1-1	CASSLAGTGGEAFF
NA	TRBV10-3	TRBJ1-1	CAIGHALVAEAFF
TRBD2	TRBV30	TRBJ2-5	CAWSELAGGAETQYF